The rows below give T cell receptor beta chains drawn from one sample of a study of control samples from healthy donors and cancer patients. Here immunoSEQ multiplex PCR was the method, and the copy in TCRdb shows in-frame clones only, minus some. The profile shows about 410,000 clones, around 90% of them singletons. Material: PBMCs. These receptors were taken from a middle-aged man with head and neck cancer. Both conserved end residues are part of each CDR3.

V: TRBV24-1; J: TRBJ2-1; CDR3: CATSGPGARNEQFF
V: TRBV28; J: TRBJ1-4; CDR3: CASSQGRSEKLFF
V: TRBV28; J: TRBJ2-7; CDR3: CASTTGGLANSYEQYF
V: TRBV13; J: TRBJ2-3; CDR3: CASSLGLPDTQYF
V: TRBV13; J: TRBJ1-1; CDR3: CASSLSPGQTMNTEAFF
V: TRBV14; J: TRBJ2-2; CDR3: CASSHNTGELFF
V: TRBV5-5; J: TRBJ2-2; CDR3: CASSPWGESTGELFF
V: TRBV13; J: TRBJ2-1; CDR3: CASSGGGAGGEIGSYNEQFF
V: TRBV20-1; J: TRBJ1-5; CDR3: CSASSVLSNQPQHF
V: TRBV28; J: TRBJ1-6; CDR3: CASGSTALGNSPLHF